Sequencing of this TCR beta chain was carried out in a study of T cells in Graves' hyperthyroidism and ophthalmopathy. Study conclusions and caveats: Classification by a 13 V-J model distinguished ophthalmopathy from stable hyperthyroidism.

Investigators excluded patients with uncontrolled infection, other autoimmune disease, pregnancy or lactation. The CDR3 regions of TCR beta were amplified from RNA transcripts. TCR CDR3 underwent first-round RT-PCR with the HTBI primer set. Via MiXCR, TCRdb re-called the multiplex PCR reads, giving one row per CDR3 protein. The data show roughly 300,000 distinct CDR3 sequences, about 15% seen once. V lost 6 bases to trimming and J lost 4 bases, with 13 bases between them. CDR1 SQVTM and CDR2 ANQGSEA come from the germline V gene. CDR3 size: 13 residues. This clonotype occurred a few times. Its antigen is undetermined.

Sequenced sample: blood. The rearrangement uses TRBV29-1 and TRBJ1-3; TRBD1 is a possible D gene (6 bases). This TCR came from a woman in her twenties or thirties with Graves' hyperthyroidism. CDR3 loop: CSVQRGSGNTIYF. Here the CDR3 DNA reads TGCAGCGTACAAAGGGGGTCCGGAAACACCATATATTTT.